This record concerns one T cell receptor (beta chain) sequence. The repertoire was sequenced with immunoSEQ multiplex PCR; TCRdb's copy has only in-frame clones and lacks some. The table records 97,000 or so clones, just under 85% of them present only once. This sample was included in a study of blood T cell repertoires in COVID-19. The CDR3 covers 12 residues. CDR1 is SGHVS, CDR2 FQNEAQ, per germline. Trimming took 5 bases from V and 7 from J, leaving 9 bases between them. Sequenced input: peripheral blood. The chain is built from TRBV7-8 and TRBJ1-5; D gene unclear. This clonotype was obtained from a man aged 70 or older with acute or convalescent COVID-19. The CDR3 reads CASSLEGQPQHF. In nucleotides, the CDR3 is TGTGCCAGCAGCCTCGAGGGACAGCCCCAGCATTTT. Together with reference TRBV7-8 and TRBJ1-5, the CDR3 gives the full variable domain: GAGVSQSPRYKVAKRGQDVALRCDPISGHVSLFWYQQALGQGPEFLTYFQNEAQLDKSGLPSDRFFAERPEGSVSTLKIQRTQQEDSAVYLCASSLEGQPQHFGDGTRLSIL.